These 24 T cell receptor beta chains came from one sample sequenced in a study of blood T cell repertoires in COVID-19. The table came from immunoSEQ multiplex PCR; TCRdb's copy has only in-frame clones and leaves some out. The sample consists of about 69,000 clones, 75% to 85% of them appearing once. Sequencing used peripheral blood. The receptor source for this set is a human donor in a cohort sampled during active COVID-19.

The gene calls are TRBV19 and TRBJ2-7; 7 bases match TRBD1. J gave up 6 bases and V 4 bases, and 3 bases lay outside the gene matches. CDR1 LNHDA and CDR2 SQIVND come from the germline V gene (reference sequence). The CDR3 runs to 12 residues. CDR3 sequence reads: CASSTRQGEQYF. CDR3 DNA sequence: TGTGCCAGTAGTACCCGACAGGGCGAGCAGTACTTC.

This clone appeared a single time. The chain carries TRBV27 and TRBJ2-7; 7 nucleotides agree with TRBD1. This CDR3 spans 14 amino acids. Germline CDR1 and CDR2: MNHEY and SMNVEV (reference sequence). J lost 2 bases, V lost 5 bases, and 6 bases had no gene match. Here the CDR3 reads CASSTGQPTYEQYF. In nucleotides, the CDR3 is TGTGCCAGCAGTACGGGACAGCCAACCTACGAGCAGTACTTC.

V usage is TRBV7-9 and J usage is TRBJ2-2; 8 positions agree with TRBD2. With V trimmed by 7 bases and J by 6 bases, 13 bases remained unmatched. The CDR3 loop spans 16 amino acids. CDR1 and CDR2 (germline): SEHNR, FQNEAQ (reference sequence). CDR3 sequence reads: CASTQTGLDGSGELFF. Here the CDR3 DNA reads TGTGCCAGCACCCAAACGGGACTAGATGGGTCCGGGGAGCTGTTTTTT.

The chain employs TRBV30 and TRBJ1-5; 11 bases line up with TRBD1. The CDR3 length is 14 residues. J gave up 7 bases and V 1 base, and 3 bases lay outside the gene matches. The germline CDR1 and CDR2 sequences are GTSNPN and SVGIG (reference sequence). The CDR3 nucleotides read TGTGCCTGGAGTGGGGGACAGGGGGAGCAGCCCCAGCATTTT. It translates to CAWSGGQGEQPQHF. The full variable domain, completed using reference TRBV30 and TRBJ1-5, is SQTIHQWPATLVQPVGSPLSLECTVEGTSNPNLYWYRQAAGRGLQLLFYSVGIGQISSEVPQNLSASRPQDRQFILSSKKLLLSDSGFYLCAWSGGQGEQPQHFGDGTRLSIL.

The V call is TRBV28, the J call TRBJ1-5; 8 bases line up with TRBD1. Germline assignment: CDR1 MDHEN and CDR2 SYDVKM. The V segment lost 6 bases and the J segment 4 bases; nucleotides outside the gene matches: 2. The CDR3 consists of 13 residues. CDR3 coding DNA: TGTGCCAGCAGGGGACAGGAAAATCAGCCCCAGCATTTT. Translated, it gives CASRGQENQPQHF.

The genes are TRBV6-6 and TRBJ2-1; no definite D call. From germline, CDR1 is MNHNY and CDR2 SVGAGI (reference sequence). The CDR3 extends over 12 amino acids. Trimming shortened V by 7 bases and J by 5 bases, and 9 bases separated the two germline ends. DNA for the CDR3: TGTGCCAGCAACATGATGAACAATGAGCAGTTCTTC. Its protein product is CASNMMNNEQFF.

Here the CDR3 reads CASSRGLNTGELFF. The CDR3 DNA reads TGTGCCAGCAGTAGGGGACTAAACACCGGGGAGCTGTTTTTT. The chain joins TRBV2 to TRBJ2-2, with TRBD2 identical over 7 bases. The CDR3 sequence is 14 residues long. CDR1 SNHLY and CDR2 FYNNEI come from the germline V gene. Trimming at V came to 5 bases and at J to 2 bases, leaving 2 bases not matched to a gene. Together with reference TRBV2 and TRBJ2-2, the CDR3 gives the full variable domain: EPEVTQTPSHQVTQMGQEVILRCVPISNHLYFYWYRQILGQKVEFLVSFYNNEISEKSEIFDDQFSVERPDGSNFTLKIRSTKLEDSAMYFCASSRGLNTGELFFGEGSRLTVL.

The genes are TRBV2 and TRBJ1-2, with 8 nucleotides matching TRBD1. CDR3 size: 13 residues. Germline-derived CDR1 and CDR2 are SNHLY and FYNNEI. Unmatched junction bases numbered 1, after V lost 5 bases and J lost 2 bases. In DNA, the CDR3 is TGTGCCAGCAGTCGGACAGGGAACTATGGCTACACCTTC. Translating gives CASSRTGNYGYTF. Supplemented by reference TRBV2 and TRBJ1-2, the full variable domain reads EPEVTQTPSHQVTQMGQEVILRCVPISNHLYFYWYRQILGQKVEFLVSFYNNEISEKSEIFDDQFSVERPDGSNFTLKIRSTKLEDSAMYFCASSRTGNYGYTFGSGTRLTVV.

The chain couples TRBV29-1 to TRBJ1-2; D is possibly TRBD1 (5 bases). Trimming removed 3 bases at V and 13 bases at J, with 6 bases between. Germline V gene data show CDR1 as SQVTM and CDR2 as ANQGSEA. The CDR3 covers 8 residues. CDR3 region: CSVDGGTF. The CDR3 coding sequence is TGCAGCGTTGACGGGGGCACCTTC. The entire variable domain, with the rest obtained from reference TRBV29-1 and TRBJ1-2, is as follows: SAVISQKPSRDICQRGTSLTIQCQVDSQVTMMFWYRQQPGQSLTLIATANQGSEATYESGFVIDKFPISRPNLTFSTLTVSNMSPEDSSIYLCSVDGGTFGSGTRLTVV.

V and J are TRBV3-1 (or the pseudogene TRBV3-2) and TRBJ1-5, with D tentatively TRBD1 (5 bases). Trimming removed 6 bases from V and 10 bases from J, with 19 bases in between. Looked up from germline, CDR1 is LGHDT and CDR2 is YNNKEL (reference sequence). CDR3 length: 14 amino acids. CDR3 sequence: CASSPSGSPHPQHF. The CDR3 DNA sequence: TGTGCCAGCAGTCCATCAGGGTCGCCTCACCCCCAGCATTTT.

J is TRBJ1-2 and V is TRBV7-8, with TRBD1 identical over 11 bases. The V and J ends lost 0 bases and 8 bases, in that order; junction bases with no gene match: 5. Germline CDR1 SGHVS, CDR2 FQNEAQ. This CDR3 region has 15 residues. CDR3 region: CASSLAEGQGGGYTF. In DNA, the CDR3 is TGTGCCAGCAGCTTAGCCGAGGGACAGGGGGGAGGCTACACCTTC.

The chain uses TRBV10-1 and TRBJ2-1, with 11 nucleotides matching TRBD2. Germline loops: CDR1 WNHNN, CDR2 SYGVQD (reference sequence). The V segment lost 4 bases and the J segment 2 bases; nucleotides outside the gene matches: 10. This CDR3 has 18 amino acids. CDR3 nucleotides: TGCGCCAGCAGTGGGGGACTAGCGGAGACCCTAACCTACAATGAGCAGTTCTTC. This encodes CASSGGLAETLTYNEQFF.

J is TRBJ2-3 and V is TRBV2, with a tentative D call TRBD1 (6 bases). The V gene's germline CDR1 is SNHLY and CDR2 FYNNEI. V gave up 2 bases and J gave up 2 bases, with 8 bases separating them. The CDR3 totals 14 residues. The CDR3 protein is CASSEQGPTDTQYF. CDR3 nucleotide sequence: TGTGCCAGCAGTGAACAGGGGCCCACAGATACGCAGTATTTT.

The chain carries TRBV2 and TRBJ1-2, with D possibly matching TRBD1 (5 bases). Germline lookup yields CDR1 SNHLY and CDR2 FYNNEI. The CDR3 loop spans 12 amino acids. V gave up 6 bases and J gave up 4 bases, with 9 bases separating them. CDR3 loop: CASRQGIYGYTF. Here the CDR3 DNA reads TGTGCCAGCAGGCAGGGAATCTATGGCTACACCTTC. The whole variable domain, remainder taken from reference TRBV2 and TRBJ1-2, is EPEVTQTPSHQVTQMGQEVILRCVPISNHLYFYWYRQILGQKVEFLVSFYNNEISEKSEIFDDQFSVERPDGSNFTLKIRSTKLEDSAMYFCASRQGIYGYTFGSGTRLTVV.

The chain joins TRBV2 to TRBJ1-5; 9 positions match TRBD1. This CDR3 is built from 14 residues. Germline V gene lookup returns CDR1 SNHLY and CDR2 FYNNEI. Trimming took 7 bases from V and 1 from J; bases not matched to a gene: 2. Here the CDR3 reads CASIGQGSNQPQHF. CDR3 sequence (DNA): TGTGCCAGCATTGGACAGGGGAGCAATCAGCCCCAGCATTTT.

The V call is TRBV5-1, the J call TRBJ2-5; 12 bases are a match to TRBD2. The CDR3 runs to 15 residues. Germline CDR1 reads SGHRS; CDR2 reads YFSETQ. J was trimmed by 5 bases and V by 0 bases; bases with no gene match: 2. The CDR3 loop reads CASSLGLAGGETQYF. As DNA, the CDR3 is TGCGCCAGCAGCTTGGGGCTAGCGGGAGGGGAGACCCAGTACTTC.

The genes are TRBV28 and TRBJ2-1, with TRBD2 identical over 16 bases. V was clipped by 5 bases and J by 8 bases; unmatched bases: 12. Looked up from germline, CDR1 is MDHEN and CDR2 is SYDVKM. The CDR3 extends over 18 amino acids. The CDR3: CASSGTSGRAAFAYEQFF. The CDR3 DNA follows: TGTGCCAGCAGTGGGACTAGCGGGAGGGCCGCTTTCGCATATGAGCAGTTCTTC.

The genes are TRBV7-2 and TRBJ2-1; 7 bases agree with TRBD1. Germline V gene data show CDR1 as SGHTA and CDR2 as FQGNSA. With 5 bases clipped from V and 5 bases from J, the junction kept 12 bases outside the gene matches. CDR3 size: 16 residues. The CDR3 sequence is CASSPQTGREDNEQFF. CDR3 bases: TGTGCCAGCAGCCCACAGACAGGGCGAGAGGACAATGAGCAGTTCTTC.

The chain is built from TRBV5-1 and TRBJ2-5; 8 nucleotides agree with TRBD2. Looked up from germline, CDR1 is SGHRS and CDR2 is YFSETQ. The CDR3 is made up of 16 amino acids. V lost 2 bases, J lost 2 bases, and 8 bases stayed unmatched. DNA of the CDR3: TGCGCCAGCAGCTTTCAGGTAGCGGGAACGCAAGAGACCCAGTACTTC. Translated: CASSFQVAGTQETQYF. Looking up the rest from reference TRBV5-1 and TRBJ2-5 gives the full variable domain: KAGVTQTPRYLIKTRGQQVTLSCSPISGHRSVSWYQQTPGQGLQFLFEYFSETQRNKGNFPGRFSGRQFSNSRSEMNVSTLELGDSALYLCASSFQVAGTQETQYFGPGTRLLVL.

Only one count was recorded for this clone. This chain uses TRBV2 with TRBJ1-1; D remains unclear. V was pared by 6 bases and J by 1 base, with 9 bases between. There are 13 residues in the CDR3. Per the germline V gene, CDR1 is SNHLY and CDR2 is FYNNEI. CDR3 region: CASRPEWNTEAFF. The CDR3 nucleotides read TGTGCCAGCAGACCGGAGTGGAACACTGAAGCTTTCTTT.

This rearrangement joins TRBV5-4 to TRBJ1-2; a weak D match, TRBD1 (5 bases). The CDR3 extends over 14 amino acids. Germline assignment: CDR1 SGHNT and CDR2 YYREEE (reference sequence). V lost 4 bases and J 8 bases, leaving 18 bases between the germline ends. CDR3 sequence reads: CASSPMGQGYGYTF. The CDR3 DNA sequence: TGTGCCAGCAGCCCCATGGGCCAGGGCTACGGCTACACCTTC.

The CDR3 is CASSLGGQGAGSGANVLTF. CDR3 nucleotide sequence: TGTGCCAGCAGCTTAGGAGGTCAGGGAGCGGGCTCTGGGGCCAACGTCCTGACTTTC. The V and J genes are TRBV7-9 and TRBJ2-6; D might be TRBD2 (6 bases). The germline gives CDR1 SEHNR, CDR2 FQNEAQ (reference sequence). The CDR3 runs to 19 residues. V lost 1 base to trimming and J lost 0 bases, with 16 bases between them. The full variable domain, completed using reference TRBV7-9 and TRBJ2-6, is DTGVSQNPRHKITKRGQNVTFRCDPISEHNRLYWYRQTLGQGPEFLTYFQNEAQLEKSRLLSDRFSAERPKGSFSTLEIQRTEQGDSAMYLCASSLGGQGAGSGANVLTFGAGSRLTVL.

V is TRBV2 and J is TRBJ2-6, with D possibly being TRBD1 (6 bases). Trimming cost V 8 bases and J 0 bases, with 14 bases left between them. Germline V CDR1 and CDR2: SNHLY, FYNNEI. The length of the CDR3 is 16 residues. The CDR3 coding sequence is TGTGCCAGCTCTAGGGGGATATCCTCTGGGGCCAACGTCCTGACTTTC. Residues: CASSRGISSGANVLTF.

The genes are TRBV6-1 and TRBJ1-1, with a tentative D call TRBD1 (6 bases). This CDR3 contains 13 residues. The germline V and J ends were trimmed by 3 bases and 3 bases, with 8 bases remaining between them. From germline, CDR1 is MNHNS and CDR2 SASEGT. The DNA for the CDR3 is TGTGCCAGCAGTGACAGGGGTGACACTGAAGCTTTCTTT. It codes for CASSDRGDTEAFF.